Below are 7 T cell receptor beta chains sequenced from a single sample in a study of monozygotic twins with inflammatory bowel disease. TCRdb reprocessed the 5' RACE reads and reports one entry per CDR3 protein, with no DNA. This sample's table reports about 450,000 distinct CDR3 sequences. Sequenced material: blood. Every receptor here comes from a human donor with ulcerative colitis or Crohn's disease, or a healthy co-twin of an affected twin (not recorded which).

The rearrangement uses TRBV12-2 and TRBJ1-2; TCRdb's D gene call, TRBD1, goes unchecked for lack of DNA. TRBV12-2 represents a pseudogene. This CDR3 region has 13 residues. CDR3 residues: CASRYIQGYGYTF.

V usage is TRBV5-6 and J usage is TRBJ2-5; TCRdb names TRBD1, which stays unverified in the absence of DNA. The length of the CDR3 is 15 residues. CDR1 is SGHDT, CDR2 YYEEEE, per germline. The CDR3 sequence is CASSLRAGSVETQYF. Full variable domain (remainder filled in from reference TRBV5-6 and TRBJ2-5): DAGVTQSPTHLIKTRGQQVTLRCSPKSGHDTVSWYQQALGQGPQFIFQYYEEEERQRGNFPDRFSGHQFPNYSSELNVNALLLGDSALYLCASSLRAGSVETQYFGPGTRLLVL.

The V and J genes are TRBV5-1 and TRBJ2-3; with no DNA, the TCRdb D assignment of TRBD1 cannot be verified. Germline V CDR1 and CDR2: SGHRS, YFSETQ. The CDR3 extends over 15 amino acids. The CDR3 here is CASSAGTGSTDTQYF.

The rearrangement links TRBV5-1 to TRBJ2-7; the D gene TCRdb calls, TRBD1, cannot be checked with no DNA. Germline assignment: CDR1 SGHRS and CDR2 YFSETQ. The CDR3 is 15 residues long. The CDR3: CASSVLTGAGNEQYF.

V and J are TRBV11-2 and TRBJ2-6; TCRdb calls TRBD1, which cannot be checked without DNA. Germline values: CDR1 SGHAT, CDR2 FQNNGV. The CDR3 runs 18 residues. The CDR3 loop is CASSRSGGGPSGANVLTF.

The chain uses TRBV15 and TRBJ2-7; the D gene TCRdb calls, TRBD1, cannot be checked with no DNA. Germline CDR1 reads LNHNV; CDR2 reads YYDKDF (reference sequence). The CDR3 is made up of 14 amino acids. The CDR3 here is CATSRHQGDYEQYF.

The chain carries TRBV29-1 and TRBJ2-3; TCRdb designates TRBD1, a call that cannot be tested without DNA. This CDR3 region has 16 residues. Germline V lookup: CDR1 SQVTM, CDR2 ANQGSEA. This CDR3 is CSAFPDRDSNTDTQYF.